Listed below are T cell receptor beta chains from one sample, sequenced in a study of glioma-infiltrating T cells after dendritic cell vaccination. Using immunoSEQ multiplex PCR, the repertoire was profiled, and TCRdb retains in-frame clones only, with some absent. This sample has some 90,000 clones; around four fifths occur once, and the top ten carry roughly 2.1%. The sequences come from blood, collected after dendritic cell vaccination. The source of these receptors is a human donor with glioblastoma. Each CDR3 is given with its conserved first and last residue. The D gene is left open where the match is weak. Not every row has a clone size; where given, it reads once, few, many or a size class.

CDR3aa	CDR3nt	v_gene	abundance	d_gene	j_gene
CASINRRGYGYTF	TGTGCCAGCATTAACCGGAGAGGCTATGGCTACACCTTC	TRBV6-1	few	.	TRBJ1-2
CASSLGGQGMETQYF	TGTGCCAGCAGCTTGGGAGGACAGGGTATGGAGACCCAGTACTTC	TRBV5-4	.	TRBD1	TRBJ2-5
CASSLGDRVNYGYTF	TGTGCCAGCAGCTTAGGGGACAGGGTTAACTATGGCTACACCTTC	TRBV13	.	TRBD1	TRBJ1-2
CASSSLSGDEQYF	TGTGCCAGCAGCTCCCTGTCCGGGGACGAGCAGTACTTC	TRBV5-6	.	.	TRBJ2-7
CASSIWSTQETQYF	TGTGCCAGTAGTATATGGTCCACTCAAGAGACCCAGTACTTC	TRBV19	few	.	TRBJ2-5
CASSGGGSYGYTF	TGCGCCAGCAGCGGGGGGGGGTCTTATGGCTACACCTTC	TRBV5-1	.	.	TRBJ1-2
CASSLGQGDTGELFF	TGTGCCAGCAGCCTAGGACAGGGAGACACCGGGGAGCTGTTTTTT	TRBV4-2	.	TRBD1	TRBJ2-2
CASSAGTNQPQHF	TGTGCCAGCAGCGCCGGTACCAATCAGCCCCAGCATTTT	TRBV9	.	.	TRBJ1-5
CASSLSAGTYGYTF	TGTGCCAGCAGTTTATCGGCAGGGACTTATGGCTACACCTTC	TRBV28	few	.	TRBJ1-2
CASSPRGQGYGYTF	TGTGCCAGCAGCCCCCGCGGACAGGGGTATGGCTACACCTTC	TRBV5-4	.	TRBD1	TRBJ1-2
CSAPGPGATDTQYF	TGCAGCGCTCCGGGACCAGGGGCCACAGATACGCAGTATTTT	TRBV29-1	.	.	TRBJ2-3
CASSQEYANTGELFF	TGTGCCAGCAGCCAAGAGTACGCGAACACCGGGGAGCTGTTTTTT	TRBV6-5	.	.	TRBJ2-2
CASSWTSDEAYGYTF	TGCGCCAGCAGCTGGACATCGGACGAGGCCTATGGCTACACCTTC	TRBV5-1	.	.	TRBJ1-2
CASGKQGGNEKLFF	TGTGCCAGCGGAAAACAGGGCGGTAATGAAAAACTGTTTTTT	TRBV6-5	.	.	TRBJ1-4
CASSIGLAGGGEQFF	TGTGCCAGCAGTATAGGACTAGCGGGAGGGGGTGAGCAGTTCTTC	TRBV6-1	.	TRBD2	TRBJ2-1
CAVRGSEKLFF	TGTGCCGTCAGGGGGAGCGAAAAACTGTTTTTT	TRBV6-5	few	TRBD1	TRBJ1-4
CASSRGGDTQYF	TGTGCCAGCAGTCGCGGGGGGGATACGCAGTATTTT	TRBV6-6	.	TRBD2	TRBJ2-3
CSVDKQGAYGYTF	TGCAGCGTTGACAAACAGGGGGCCTATGGCTACACCTTC	TRBV29-1	.	TRBD1	TRBJ1-2
CASSLGSSGNNEQFF	TGCGCCAGCAGCTTGGGGTCTAGCGGGAACAATGAGCAGTTCTTC	TRBV5-1	.	TRBD2	TRBJ2-1
CASSLGQVLTDTQYF	TGTGCCAGCAGCTTAGGGCAGGTTCTCACAGATACGCAGTATTTT	TRBV7-8	few	.	TRBJ2-3
CASSPRGTLNYGYTF	TGTGCCAGCAGTCCCAGGGGCACCCTTAACTATGGCTACACCTTC	TRBV6-1	.	.	TRBJ1-2
CASRPPGVLRSPLHF	TGTGCCAGCAGACCCCCAGGGGTTCTTCGCTCACCCCTCCACTTT	TRBV7-2	few	.	TRBJ1-6
CASSAAGTGNTIYF	TGTGCCAGCAGCGCAGCCGGGACTGGAAACACCATATATTTT	TRBV5-4	.	.	TRBJ1-3
CASSRGLAPGELFF	TGTGCCAGCAGCAGGGGACTAGCACCCGGGGAGCTGTTTTTT	TRBV5-6	.	TRBD2	TRBJ2-2
CASSLDRSTGYTF	TGTGCCAGCTCCTTGGACAGATCGACTGGCTACACCTTC	TRBV7-9	.	.	TRBJ1-2
CASSQGQGSNNEQFF	TGTGCCAGCTCACAGGGACAGGGTTCGAACAATGAGCAGTTCTTC	TRBV18	.	TRBD1	TRBJ2-1
CASSLETASAEAFF	TGTGCCAGCAGCTTGGAGACGGCAAGCGCTGAAGCTTTCTTT	TRBV5-4	.	.	TRBJ1-1
CASSIPGSGEKLFF	TGTGCCAGTAGTATTCCAGGGTCGGGTGAAAAACTGTTTTTT	TRBV19	.	.	TRBJ1-4
CASSPLSTGPNTEAFF	TGTGCCAGCTCACCCCTCTCGACAGGGCCGAACACTGAAGCTTTCTTT	TRBV18	once	TRBD1	TRBJ1-1
CASSQFASGRESTDTQYF	TGTGCCAGCAGCCAATTCGCTAGCGGGAGGGAGAGCACAGATACGCAGTATTTT	TRBV4-2	.	TRBD2	TRBJ2-3
CASSLTGTTEAFF	TGTGCCAGCAGCTTGACGGGTACCACTGAAGCTTTCTTT	TRBV5-5	.	.	TRBJ1-1
CASSLAQGNYEQYF	TGTGCCAGCAGCTTAGCGCAGGGCAACTACGAGCAGTACTTC	TRBV7-2	.	.	TRBJ2-7
CASSVGAGGDYGYTF	TGTGCCAGCAGCGTAGGAGCGGGAGGGGACTATGGCTACACCTTC	TRBV7-6	.	.	TRBJ1-2
CASSLDRTVNTEAFF	TGTGCCAGCAGCTTGGACAGGACGGTGAACACTGAAGCTTTCTTT	TRBV5-4	few	.	TRBJ1-1
CASSLRAGYSNQPQHF	TGTGCCAGTAGTCTGAGGGCCGGATATAGCAATCAGCCCCAGCATTTT	TRBV19	.	.	TRBJ1-5
CASMGDLYGYTF	TGTGCCAGCATGGGAGACCTCTATGGCTACACCTTC	TRBV6-1	.	.	TRBJ1-2
CASSVRQGTNSPLHF	TGTGCCAGCAGCGTACGACAGGGGACGAATTCACCCCTCCACTTT	TRBV14	.	TRBD1	TRBJ1-6
CASSLGPSLGSEQFF	TGTGCCAGCAGCTTAGGCCCCTCTTTGGGCAGTGAGCAGTTCTTC	TRBV7-2	.	.	TRBJ2-1
CASSPGTRGHYRHF	TGTGCCAGCAGCCCCGGGACAAGGGGGCATTATCGGCATTTT	TRBV6-6	.	TRBD1	TRBJ1-5
CASSRDSGGDISYNEQFF	TGTGCCAGCAGCCGAGATAGCGGGGGGGATATTTCCTACAATGAGCAGTTCTTC	TRBV4-2	.	TRBD2	TRBJ2-1
CATATGGAGEQYF	TGCGCCACCGCGACAGGGGGCGCGGGAGAGCAGTACTTC	TRBV5-1	.	TRBD1	TRBJ2-7
CASSPTYSGGGETQYF	TGTGCCAGCAGCCCTACCTACTCTGGGGGAGGAGAGACCCAGTACTTC	TRBV5-6	.	.	TRBJ2-5
CASSPTSTGELFF	TGTGCCAGCAGCCCCACTAGTACCGGGGAGCTGTTTTTT	TRBV7-9	.	.	TRBJ2-2
CASSQLSGGQETQYF	TGCGCCAGCAGCCAACTTTCTGGGGGGCAAGAGACCCAGTACTTC	TRBV4-1	once	.	TRBJ2-5
CASSSTSGTGKEKLFF	TGTGCCAGCAGTTCGACGTCCGGGACAGGGAAAGAAAAACTGTTTTTT	TRBV2	once	TRBD1	TRBJ1-4
CASSVAIPGTSGSTDTQYF	TGTGCCAGCAGCGTAGCTATCCCTGGGACTAGCGGAAGCACAGATACGCAGTATTTT	TRBV9	.	TRBD2	TRBJ2-3
CASSQRQGTDTQYF	TGTGCCAGCAGCCAACGACAGGGCACAGATACGCAGTATTTT	TRBV6-5	.	.	TRBJ2-3
CASLMGGMNTEAFF	TGTGCCAGCCTGATGGGAGGAATGAACACTGAAGCTTTCTTT	TRBV28	.	.	TRBJ1-1
CASAIPGTAYNEQFF	TGCGCCAGCGCCATCCCCGGGACAGCCTACAATGAGCAGTTCTTC	TRBV5-1	once	TRBD1	TRBJ2-1
CASSPPLGTEAFF	TGTGCCAGCTCACCACCGCTCGGTACTGAAGCTTTCTTT	TRBV18	.	.	TRBJ1-1
CASSSGAGVPYNEQFF	TGTGCCAGCAGCTCAGGGGCAGGAGTCCCGTACAATGAGCAGTTCTTC	TRBV11-2	.	.	TRBJ2-1